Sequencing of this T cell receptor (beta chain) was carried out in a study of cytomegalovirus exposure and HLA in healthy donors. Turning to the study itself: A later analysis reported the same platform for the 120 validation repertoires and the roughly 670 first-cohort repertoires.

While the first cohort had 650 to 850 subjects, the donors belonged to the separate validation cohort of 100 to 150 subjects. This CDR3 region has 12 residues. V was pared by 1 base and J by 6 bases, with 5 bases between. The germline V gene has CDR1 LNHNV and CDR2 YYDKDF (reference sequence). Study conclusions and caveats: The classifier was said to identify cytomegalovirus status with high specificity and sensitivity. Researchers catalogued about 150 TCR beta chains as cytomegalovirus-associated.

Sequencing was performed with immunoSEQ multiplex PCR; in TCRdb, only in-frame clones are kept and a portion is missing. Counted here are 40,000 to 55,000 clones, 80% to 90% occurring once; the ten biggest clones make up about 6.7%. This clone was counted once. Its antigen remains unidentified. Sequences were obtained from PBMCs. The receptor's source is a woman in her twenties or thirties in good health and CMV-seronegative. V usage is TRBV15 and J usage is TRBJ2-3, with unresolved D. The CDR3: CATSRVSDTQYF. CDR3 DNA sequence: TGTGCCACCAGCAGAGTGAGCGATACGCAGTATTTT.